The T cell receptor (beta chain) described here comes from a study of glioma-infiltrating T cells. CDR1 and CDR2 (germline): DFQATT, SNEGSKA (reference sequence). The CDR3 consists of 14 residues. Amplification of TCR alpha and beta CDR3 regions from RNA used iRepertoire nested multiplex PCR. One-step reverse transcription and amplification started from approximately 100-400 ng of tissue mRNA or PBMC total RNA. TCRdb ran MiXCR on the multiplex PCR reads and lists one entry per CDR3 protein. The data show fewer than 11,000 distinct CDR3 sequences, roughly 61% seen once. Study-wide findings and caveats: CDR3 overlap between tissue and blood was very small.

On this clonotype: Antigen specificity is unknown. A much bigger clone sits one base away, suggesting this may be a read error.

The TCR originated in a human donor with low-grade glioma or glioblastoma, undergoing nonglioma brain surgery, or in good health (not recorded which). This sequence joins TRBV20-1 and TRBJ1-1; D remains ambiguous. The sequencing sample was made of glioma tissue, nonneoplastic brain tissue, or PBMCs (not recorded which). CDR3 sequence: CSARPRVVYTESFF. For the CDR3, the DNA is TGCAGTGCTAGACCGCGTGTGGTGTACACTGAATCTTTCTTT.